The next 30 T cell receptor beta chains were all read from a single sample in a study of OX40 agonist ivuxolimab in advanced cancers. Profiling relied on immunoSEQ multiplex PCR, and the TCRdb table lists in-frame clones only, not all of them. The sample includes tens of thousands of clones, around four fifths of them seen just once. The sequencing used CD4+ or CD8+ T cells sorted from blood, collected in a trial of the OX40 agonist ivuxolimab. These receptors were collected from an adult with an advanced solid tumor such as melanoma, head and neck, liver or kidney cancer.

This clone was counted once. This chain uses TRBV28 with TRBJ2-6, with TRBD1 matching 10 bases. Germline trimming cut 6 bases from V and 1 base from J; bases unmatched to any gene: 6. Looked up from germline, CDR1 is MDHEN and CDR2 is SYDVKM. CDR3 length: 17 residues. CDR3 sequence reads: CASRSGTGVSGANVLTF. The CDR3 nucleotides are TGTGCCAGCAGATCCGGGACAGGGGTGTCTGGGGCCAACGTCCTGACTTTC. Together with reference TRBV28 and TRBJ2-6, the CDR3 gives the full variable domain: DVKVTQSSRYLVKRTGEKVFLECVQDMDHENMFWYRQDPGLGLRLIYFSYDVKMKEKGDIPEGYSVSREKKERFSLILESASTNQTSMYLCASRSGTGVSGANVLTFGAGSRLTVL.

The chain is built from TRBV18 and TRBJ1-1, with a weak D call TRBD1 (6 bases). Germline V CDR1 and CDR2: KGHSH, LQKENI. The length of the CDR3 is 14 residues. V was shortened by 2 bases and J by 2 bases, with 9 bases between the two germline ends. CDR3 nucleotide sequence: TGTGCCAGCTCACCAGGGGGCGTAAACACTGAAGCTTTCTTT. This codes for CASSPGGVNTEAFF.

The CDR3 region has the DNA TGTGCCAGCAGTACGGTAGGACAGGGGCCTTACGAGCAGTACTTC. This sequence encodes CASSTVGQGPYEQYF. The V and J genes are TRBV28 and TRBJ2-7; TRBD1 aligns across 9 bases. V dropped 5 bases and J dropped 4; count of bases not matched to a gene: 9. The CDR3 extends over 15 amino acids. CDR1 MDHEN and CDR2 SYDVKM come from the germline V gene.

The chain employs TRBV5-4 and TRBJ2-2; TRBD2 matches 8 bases. J gave up 0 bases and V 3 bases, and 1 base lay outside the gene matches. CDR3 size: 15 residues. Germline assignment: CDR1 SGHNT and CDR2 YYREEE (reference sequence). The CDR3 DNA is TGTGCCAGCAGCTACGGGAGGGCGAACACCGGGGAGCTGTTTTTT. As protein: CASSYGRANTGELFF. The whole variable domain, filled in from reference TRBV5-4 and TRBJ2-2, reads ETGVTQSPTHLIKTRGQQVTLRCSSQSGHNTVSWYQQALGQGPQFIFQYYREEENGRGNFPPRFSGLQFPNYSSELNVNALELDDSALYLCASSYGRANTGELFFGEGSRLTVL.

This clone is a singleton in its sample. This chain joins TRBV5-1 and TRBJ1-3, with a weak D call TRBD1 (5 bases). This CDR3 comprises 14 residues. Germline V gene sequence: CDR1 SGHRS, CDR2 YFSETQ. Trimming took 2 bases from V and 3 from J, leaving 9 bases between them. CDR3: CASSLGDSGNTIYF. CDR3 in DNA: TGCGCCAGCAGCTTAGGGGATAGTGGAAACACCATATATTTT. Filled out from reference TRBV5-1 and TRBJ1-3, the complete variable domain reads KAGVTQTPRYLIKTRGQQVTLSCSPISGHRSVSWYQQTPGQGLQFLFEYFSETQRNKGNFPGRFSGRQFSNSRSEMNVSTLELGDSALYLCASSLGDSGNTIYFGEGSWLTVV.

The V call is TRBV4-1, the J call TRBJ2-1; 7 nucleotides align to TRBD2. V was pared by 1 base and J by 0 bases, with 3 bases of the junction left unmatched. CDR1 is MGHRA and CDR2 is YSYEKL in the germline V gene. The CDR3 is made up of 16 amino acids. The CDR3 region has the DNA TGCGCCAGCAGCCAAGTTGGCGGGAGCTCCTACAATGAGCAGTTCTTC. Its protein is CASSQVGGSSYNEQFF.

The chain has TRBV18 and TRBJ2-3; 8 bases agree with TRBD2. Per germline, CDR1 KGHSH and CDR2 LQKENI. V shed 4 bases and J 4 bases; nucleotides not matched to a gene: 13. This CDR3 is built from 17 residues. The CDR3 sequence is CASSRSGTGGQADTQYF. In DNA, the CDR3 is TGTGCCAGCTCACGAAGCGGGACGGGGGGGCAAGCAGATACGCAGTATTTT. Together with reference TRBV18 and TRBJ2-3, the CDR3 gives the full variable domain: NAGVMQNPRHLVRRRGQEARLRCSPMKGHSHVYWYRQLPEEGLKFMVYLQKENIIDESGMPKERFSAEFPKEGPSILRIQQVVRGDSAAYFCASSRSGTGGQADTQYFGPGTRLTVL.

The chain recombines TRBV28 with TRBJ2-3; either TRBD1 or TRBD2 may fit D (5 bases each). Trimming stripped 4 bases from V and 5 bases from J, with 10 bases between. Germline CDR1 MDHEN, CDR2 SYDVKM. The length of the CDR3 is 13 residues. The CDR3 spells CASSWGFVDTQYF. CDR3 in DNA: TGTGCCAGCAGTTGGGGGTTTGTAGATACGCAGTATTTT.

This clone was counted a single time. The rearrangement links TRBV14 to TRBJ2-5, with 8 nucleotides matching TRBD1. Trimming removed 6 bases from V and 1 base from J; junction bases left unmatched: 7. The CDR3 spans 15 residues. Germline values: CDR1 SGHDN, CDR2 FVKESK. The CDR3, as DNA: TGTGCCAGCAGTTGGGCAGGGGGCCGCCAAGAGACCCAGTACTTC. Amino acid sequence: CASSWAGGRQETQYF.

The V and J genes are TRBV6-5 and TRBJ2-7, with D uncertain. CDR3 length equals 14 residues. V lost 8 bases and J lost 0, with 14 bases in between. Germline V gene sequence: CDR1 MNHEY, CDR2 SVGAGI. The CDR3 is CASGPWTDSYEQYF. CDR3 bases: TGTGCCAGCGGACCCTGGACGGACTCCTACGAGCAGTACTTC.

CDR3 sequence (DNA): TGTGCCAGCAGCCCGGACCGGAGCACAGATACGCAGTATTTT. This codes for CASSPDRSTDTQYF. The rearrangement joins TRBV7-3 to TRBJ2-3, with D hard to call. This CDR3 spans 14 amino acids. Germline V CDR1 and CDR2: SGHTA, FQGTGA. Trimming pared 5 bases from V and 0 bases from J, leaving 9 bases between.

The chain couples TRBV28 to TRBJ1-3, with D tentatively TRBD1 (6 bases). With 2 bases removed from V and 1 base from J, the gap between germline ends came to 15 bases. The CDR3 runs to 17 residues. Germline assignment: CDR1 MDHEN and CDR2 SYDVKM. The CDR3 region is CASSLPPGQGSGNTIYF. In DNA form, the CDR3 reads TGTGCCAGCAGTTTACCCCCAGGGCAGGGGTCTGGAAACACCATATATTTT.

This chain connects TRBV5-4 to TRBJ1-1, with D possibly matching TRBD1 (5 bases). V was shortened by 0 bases and J by 1 base, with 13 bases between the two germline ends. CDR3 length equals 16 residues. The germline gives CDR1 SGHNT, CDR2 YYREEE (reference sequence). CDR3 nucleotides: TGTGCCAGCAGCTTGGGATTGGGGGACGCGAACACTGAAGCTTTCTTT. Translation: CASSLGLGDANTEAFF. The whole variable domain, remainder taken from reference TRBV5-4 and TRBJ1-1, is ETGVTQSPTHLIKTRGQQVTLRCSSQSGHNTVSWYQQALGQGPQFIFQYYREEENGRGNFPPRFSGLQFPNYSSELNVNALELDDSALYLCASSLGLGDANTEAFFGQGTRLTVV.

V and J are TRBV6-1 and TRBJ2-7, with D unresolved. There are 15 residues in the CDR3. Germline CDR1 is MNHNS and CDR2 is SASEGT. Trimming left V 2 bases short and J 3 bases short, with 14 bases between. The CDR3 DNA is TGTGCCAGCAGTGAAAGTAAATCTCTAAACTACGAGCAGTACTTC. Translation gives CASSESKSLNYEQYF.

This chain joins TRBV2 and TRBJ1-5, with a tentative D call TRBD1 (6 bases). The CDR3 sequence is 15 residues long. The V and J ends lost 2 bases and 2 bases respectively, with 10 bases between them. Germline CDR1 and CDR2: SNHLY and FYNNEI. CDR3 coding DNA: TGTGCCAGCAGTGAAAACAGGGCAGGCAATCAGCCCCAGCATTTT. Translation: CASSENRAGNQPQHF.

The chain couples TRBV29-1 to TRBJ2-1; 8 positions agree with TRBD2. Germline CDR1 is SQVTM and CDR2 is ANQGSEA. V was clipped by 4 bases and J by 5 bases; unmatched bases: 10. CDR3 size: 15 residues. The CDR3 sequence is CSVALPSGWDNEQFF. Written as DNA, the CDR3 is TGCAGCGTTGCCCTCCCTAGCGGGTGGGACAATGAGCAGTTCTTC.

The chain is built from TRBV30 and TRBJ1-3; no reliable D call. The V end was cut by 2 bases, the J end by 4 bases, with 3 bases between. CDR3 length: 11 amino acids. Germline V lookup: CDR1 GTSNPN, CDR2 SVGIG (reference sequence). The CDR3 here is CAWSSGNTIYF. CDR3 bases: TGTGCCTGGAGTTCCGGAAACACCATATATTTT. Full variable domain (missing parts from reference TRBV30 and TRBJ1-3): SQTIHQWPATLVQPVGSPLSLECTVEGTSNPNLYWYRQAAGRGLQLLFYSVGIGQISSEVPQNLSASRPQDRQFILSSKKLLLSDSGFYLCAWSSGNTIYFGEGSWLTVV.

This clone was detected only a few times. V usage is TRBV29-1 and J usage is TRBJ2-1; a possible D gene is TRBD1 (6 bases). The germline V and J ends were trimmed by 0 bases and 6 bases, with 6 bases remaining between them. The CDR3 totals 12 residues. Germline CDR1 and CDR2: SQVTM and ANQGSEA. The CDR3 spells CSVEEGANEQFF. The CDR3, as DNA: TGCAGCGTTGAAGAGGGGGCCAATGAGCAGTTCTTC.

V gene TRBV29-1 combines with J gene TRBJ2-2; D gene ambiguous. Trimming cost V 4 bases and J 5 bases, with 8 bases left between them. CDR3 size: 12 residues. CDR1 is SQVTM, CDR2 ANQGSEA, per germline. The CDR3 DNA follows: TGCAGCGTTGTGGTAGGGACCGGGGAGCTGTTTTTT. Protein product: CSVVVGTGELFF.

This sequence joins TRBV28 and TRBJ2-3; possible D gene TRBD2, 5 bases. Germline V CDR1 and CDR2: MDHEN, SYDVKM. The CDR3 loop spans 12 amino acids. Trimming removed 7 bases at V and 2 bases at J, with 7 bases between. CDR3 DNA sequence: TGTGCCAGCAACGGGGACACAGATACGCAGTATTTT. Its translation: CASNGDTDTQYF.

V is TRBV6-1 and J is TRBJ2-1; 11 bases are a match to TRBD1. The CDR3 extends over 15 amino acids. Germline V lookup: CDR1 MNHNS, CDR2 SASEGT. V shed 0 bases and J 6 bases; nucleotides not matched to a gene: 1. CDR3: CASSEAGTGGNEQFF. The CDR3 DNA follows: TGTGCCAGCAGTGAAGCCGGGACAGGGGGCAATGAGCAGTTCTTC.

This clone appeared a few times. The rearrangement uses TRBV28 and TRBJ1-1, with D hard to call. The ends were cut back, 7 bases at V and 1 base at J, with 16 bases in the middle. This CDR3 comprises 15 residues. CDR1 MDHEN and CDR2 SYDVKM come from the germline V gene. CDR3 sequence reads: CASTPVVSGNTEAFF. DNA of the CDR3: TGTGCCAGCACTCCGGTTGTCTCCGGGAACACTGAAGCTTTCTTT.

The V call is TRBV25-1, the J call TRBJ1-6; D gene uncertain. Germline-derived CDR1 and CDR2 are MGHDK and SYGVNS. The CDR3 runs 14 residues. Deletions cut 0 bases from V and 9 bases from J, with 9 bases between. This CDR3 is CASSEYTMSSPLHF. CDR3 nucleotides: TGTGCCAGCAGTGAATATACGATGAGTTCACCCCTCCACTTT.

The rearrangement joins TRBV29-1 to TRBJ2-2, with 8 positions matching TRBD2. V shed 6 bases, J shed 1 base, and the junction held 10 bases outside the gene matches. Germline assignment: CDR1 SQVTM and CDR2 ANQGSEA. The CDR3 is 16 amino acids. The CDR3 bases are TGCAGCGTCCCTCGCCCTAGCGGGTTGAACACCGGGGAGCTGTTTTTT. Translation: CSVPRPSGLNTGELFF.

The rearrangement joins TRBV9 to TRBJ1-1; 8 bases map to TRBD1. V was clipped by 4 bases and J by 4 bases; unmatched bases: 9. The CDR3 runs to 15 residues. CDR1 is SGDLS, CDR2 YYNGEE, per germline. The DNA for the CDR3 is TGTGCCAGCAGCTACTTCACAGGGGGGGTCACTGAAGCTTTCTTT. Translating it yields CASSYFTGGVTEAFF.

A word on this clone: Other nucleotide sequences in the sample specify the same CDR3. The chain couples TRBV19 to TRBJ1-5; D unresolved. The V gene's germline CDR1 is LNHDA and CDR2 SQIVND (reference sequence). V lost 4 bases and J lost 2, with 6 bases in between. The CDR3 spans 13 residues. CDR3 in DNA: TGTGCCAGTAGTAACAGAGGCAATCAGCCCCAGCATTTT. Residues: CASSNRGNQPQHF.

The chain employs TRBV10-3 and TRBJ2-1, with D perhaps TRBD2 (6 bases). Per germline, CDR1 ENHRY and CDR2 SYGVKD. This CDR3 is built from 15 residues. V lost 2 bases, J lost 5 bases, and 13 bases lay in between. The DNA of the CDR3 is TGTGCCATCAGTGAGGAAGCGCGGGATAACAATGAGCAGTTCTTC. Translated, it gives CAISEEARDNNEQFF.

The V and J genes are TRBV18 and TRBJ1-6; 7 bases align to TRBD1. The CDR3 runs to 15 residues. Germline V lookup: CDR1 KGHSH, CDR2 LQKENI. J was trimmed by 8 bases and V by 3 bases; bases with no gene match: 7. The CDR3 loop reads CASSPTTGLDSPLHF. The CDR3 bases are TGTGCCAGCTCACCCACGACAGGGTTAGATTCACCCCTCCACTTT.

The chain joins TRBV28 to TRBJ1-5; D may be TRBD1 (6 bases). The CDR3 length is 15 residues. V lost 6 bases and J 4 bases, leaving 16 bases between the germline ends. Germline V CDR1 and CDR2: MDHEN, SYDVKM. As DNA, the CDR3 is TGTGCCAGCAGGGGGGCACAGGCTTCAAATCAGCCCCAGCATTTT. Translated: CASRGAQASNQPQHF.

The gene calls are TRBV6-5 and TRBJ1-6; TRBD1 might be the D (6 bases). Trimming shortened V by 6 bases and J by 10 bases, and 13 bases separated the two germline ends. From germline, CDR1 is MNHEY and CDR2 SVGAGI. There are 13 residues in the CDR3. The CDR3 sequence: CASRPGAPSPLHF. CDR3 DNA: TGTGCCAGCAGACCAGGGGCTCCGTCACCCCTCCACTTT.